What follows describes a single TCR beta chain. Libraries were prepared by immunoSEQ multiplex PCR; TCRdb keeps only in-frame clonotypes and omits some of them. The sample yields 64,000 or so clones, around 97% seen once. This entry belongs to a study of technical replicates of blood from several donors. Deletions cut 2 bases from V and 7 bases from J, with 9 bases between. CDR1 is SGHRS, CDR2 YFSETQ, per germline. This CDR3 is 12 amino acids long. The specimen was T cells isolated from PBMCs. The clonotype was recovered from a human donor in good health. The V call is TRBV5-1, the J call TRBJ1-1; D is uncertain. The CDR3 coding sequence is TGCGCCAGCAGCTTCGGAGGCGTTGAAGCTTTCTTT. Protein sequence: CASSFGGVEAFF.